Below, 8 T cell receptor beta chains from the same sample are listed, as sequenced in a study of cytomegalovirus exposure and HLA in healthy donors. Repertoires were generated with immunoSEQ multiplex PCR, while TCRdb's copy carries only in-frame clones and drops some. The top ten clones hold more than 6.5% of a sample with under 200,000 clones, 84% of them seen once. The sequenced material came from PBMCs. These receptors originate from a man in his late teens or twenties in good health and CMV-seropositive.

The genes are TRBV27 and TRBJ2-1, with D perhaps TRBD1 (6 bases). Deletions cut 6 bases from V and 2 bases from J, with 11 bases between. This CDR3 spans 14 amino acids. CDR1 MNHEY and CDR2 SMNVEV come from the germline V gene (reference sequence). The CDR3 sequence is CASSLTGAYNEQFF. CDR3 DNA: TGTGCCAGCAGCTTGACAGGCGCCTACAATGAGCAGTTCTTC.

The chain recombines TRBV21-1 with TRBJ2-7; whether TRBD2, the table's D call, matches the DNA was not checked. TRBV21-1 is an annotated pseudogene. This CDR3 spans 19 amino acids. The chain's CDR3 is CASSAGVGLAGVWSYEQYF. The CDR3 DNA reads as TGTGCCAGCAGCGCCGGGGTGGGACTAGCGGGAGTTTGGTCCTACGAGCAGTACTTC.

This clone was observed a few times. The chain joins TRBV10-1 to TRBJ2-5; D may be TRBD1 (6 bases). Germline V gene data show CDR1 as WNHNN and CDR2 as SYGVQD (reference sequence). CDR3 length equals 13 residues. Trimming pared 4 bases from V and 7 bases from J, leaving 13 bases between. The CDR3 loop is CASSATGWGTQYF. The CDR3 bases are TGCGCCAGCAGTGCTACAGGGTGGGGGACCCAGTACTTC.

The chain recombines TRBV6-6 with TRBJ2-7; TRBD1 might be the D (6 bases). CDR1 is MNHNY, CDR2 SVGAGI, per germline (reference sequence). Trimming stripped 9 bases from V and 3 bases from J, with 15 bases between. The length of the CDR3 is 13 residues. The DNA of the CDR3 is TGTGCCAGTAAAACAGGGACCGACTACGAGCAGTACTTC. It specifies CASKTGTDYEQYF.

This chain joins TRBV30 and TRBJ2-1; 12 bases fit TRBD2. The trim removed 2 bases at V and 6 bases at J, leaving 5 bases unmatched. The germline gives CDR1 GTSNPN, CDR2 SVGIG (reference sequence). CDR3 size: 15 residues. The CDR3 coding sequence is TGTGCCTGGAGTACCCTAGCGGGAGGGATCAATGAGCAGTTCTTC. Its protein is CAWSTLAGGINEQFF.

The chain joins TRBV28 to TRBJ2-3; TRBD2 matches at 7 bases. The CDR3 sequence is 16 residues long. Germline CDR1 is MDHEN and CDR2 is SYDVKM. V lost 9 bases to trimming and J lost 0 bases; unmatched junction nucleotides: 12. In DNA, the CDR3 is TGTGCCAGTCTTCGGCTGGCGGGGGATAGCACAGATACGCAGTATTTT. This sequence encodes CASLRLAGDSTDTQYF.

CDR3 protein: CASSVVAGSYEQYF. As DNA, the CDR3 is TGTGCCAGCAGCGTCGTGGCGGGGTCCTACGAGCAGTACTTC. The chain joins TRBV9 to TRBJ2-7; a weak D match, TRBD2 (6 bases). The CDR3 runs to 14 residues. Germline assignment: CDR1 SGDLS and CDR2 YYNGEE. Trimming pared 2 bases from V and 1 base from J, leaving 10 bases between.

The chain couples TRBV11-2 to TRBJ2-4, with TRBD1 matching 8 bases. Looked up from germline, CDR1 is SGHAT and CDR2 is FQNNGV. Trimming cost V 5 bases and J 1 base; bases outside gene matches: 7. CDR3 length: 16 amino acids. The CDR3 nucleotides are TGTGCCAGCAGCCGAGGCAGGGGGCAGGCCAAAAACATTCAGTACTTC. Encoded protein: CASSRGRGQAKNIQYF.